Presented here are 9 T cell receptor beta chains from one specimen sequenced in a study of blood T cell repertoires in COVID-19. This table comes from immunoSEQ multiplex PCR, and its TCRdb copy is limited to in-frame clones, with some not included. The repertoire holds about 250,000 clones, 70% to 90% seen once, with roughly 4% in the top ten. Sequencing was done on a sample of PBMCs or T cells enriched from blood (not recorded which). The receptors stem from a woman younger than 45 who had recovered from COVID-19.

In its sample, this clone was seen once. The CDR3 is CATSRVQSPPNNEQFF. CDR3 bases: TGTGCCACCAGCAGGGTACAGTCCCCCCCGAACAATGAGCAGTTCTTC. V is TRBV15 and J is TRBJ2-1; D is undetermined. V was trimmed by 3 bases and J by 5 bases, leaving 17 bases between them. Germline V gene sequence: CDR1 LNHNV, CDR2 YYDKDF (reference sequence). The CDR3 has 16 residues.

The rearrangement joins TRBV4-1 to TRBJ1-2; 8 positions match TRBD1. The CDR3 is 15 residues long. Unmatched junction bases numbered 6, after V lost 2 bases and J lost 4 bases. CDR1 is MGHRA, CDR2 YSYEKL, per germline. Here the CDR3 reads CASSQQDRVIYGYTF. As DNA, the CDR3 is TGCGCCAGCAGCCAACAGGACAGGGTCATCTATGGCTACACCTTC.

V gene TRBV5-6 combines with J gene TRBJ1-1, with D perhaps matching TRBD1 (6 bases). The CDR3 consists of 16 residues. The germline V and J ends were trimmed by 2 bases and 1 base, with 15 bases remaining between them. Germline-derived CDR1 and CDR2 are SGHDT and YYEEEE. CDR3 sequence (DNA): TGTGCCAGCAGCTTTGACAGGAGGTGGTCGAACACTGAAGCTTTCTTT. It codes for CASSFDRRWSNTEAFF.

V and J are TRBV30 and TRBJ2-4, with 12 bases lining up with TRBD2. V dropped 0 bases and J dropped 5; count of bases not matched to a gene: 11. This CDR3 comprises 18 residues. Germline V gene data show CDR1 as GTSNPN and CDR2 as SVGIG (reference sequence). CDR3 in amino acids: CAWSVRAPTSGRENIQYF. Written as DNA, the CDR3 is TGTGCCTGGAGTGTACGGGCCCCGACTAGCGGGAGAGAAAACATTCAGTACTTC.

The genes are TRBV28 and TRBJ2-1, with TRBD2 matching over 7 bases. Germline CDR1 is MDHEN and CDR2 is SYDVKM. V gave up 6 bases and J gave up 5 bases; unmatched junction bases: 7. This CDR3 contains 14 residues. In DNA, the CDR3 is TGTGCCAGCAGATCCCGGCTAGCGGACAATGAGCAGTTCTTC. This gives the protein CASRSRLADNEQFF. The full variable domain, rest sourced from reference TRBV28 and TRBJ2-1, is DVKVTQSSRYLVKRTGEKVFLECVQDMDHENMFWYRQDPGLGLRLIYFSYDVKMKEKGDIPEGYSVSREKKERFSLILESASTNQTSMYLCASRSRLADNEQFFGPGTRLTVL.

The CDR3 sequence is CASSQDPTSLDTQYF. CDR3 bases: TGTGCCAGCAGCCAAGATCCGACTAGCCTGGATACGCAGTATTTT. The chain uses TRBV4-2 and TRBJ2-3; TRBD2 matches at 7 bases. Germline V CDR1 and CDR2: LGHNA, YNFKEQ. J lost 6 bases, V lost 0 bases, and 6 bases had no gene match. The CDR3 runs 15 residues.

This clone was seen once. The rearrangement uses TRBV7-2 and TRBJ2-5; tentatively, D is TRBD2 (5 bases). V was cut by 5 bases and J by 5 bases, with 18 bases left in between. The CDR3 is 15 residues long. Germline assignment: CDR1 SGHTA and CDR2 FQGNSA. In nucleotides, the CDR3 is TGTGCCAGCAGCCACTCGTTGCGGGTCGAGGAGACCCAGTACTTC. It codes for CASSHSLRVEETQYF.

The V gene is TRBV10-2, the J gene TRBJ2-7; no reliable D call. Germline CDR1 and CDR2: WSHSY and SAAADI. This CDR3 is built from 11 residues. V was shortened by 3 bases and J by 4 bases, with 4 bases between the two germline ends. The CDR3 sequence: CASSDRYEQYF. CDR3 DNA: TGCGCCAGCAGTGATCGGTACGAGCAGTACTTC.

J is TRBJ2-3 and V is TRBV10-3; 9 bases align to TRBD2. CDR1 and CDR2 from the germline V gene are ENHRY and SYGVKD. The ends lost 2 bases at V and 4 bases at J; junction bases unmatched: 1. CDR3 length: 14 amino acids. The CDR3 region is CAISEGGRADTQYF. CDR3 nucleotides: TGTGCCATCAGTGAGGGCGGGAGGGCAGATACGCAGTATTTT.